This TCR beta chain was profiled in a study of long-term antiretroviral therapy in people with HIV. Runs used v3.0 of the immunoSEQ assay and were done at survey level. Sequencing used immunoSEQ multiplex PCR; TCRdb keeps in-frame clones, though not all of them. This table has approximately 31,000 clones, around 72% appearing once. This CDR3 is built from 11 residues. Per the germline V gene, CDR1 is ENHRY and CDR2 is SYGVKD. V gave up 3 bases and J gave up 8 bases, with 7 bases separating them. Every participant gave one or more pre-ART and two or more post-ART PBMC samples. Every specimen provided 1-10 million cryopreserved PBMC before DNA extraction took place. As to this clone: Its antigen is unidentified.

Overall study findings and caveats: Whichever time point was examined, clones expanded before ART dominated the repertoire. Diversity increased after ART yet remained lower than in transplant donor controls.

Sequenced material: unsorted PBMCs, taken 3.1 years after starting antiretroviral therapy. The sequence was collected from a woman aged 50 to 65 with HIV. The chain recombines TRBV10-3 with TRBJ1-1; perhaps TRBD1 as D (5 bases). Written as DNA, the CDR3 is TGTGCCATCAGTGAAAGGACAGAAGCTTTCTTT. Residues: CAISERTEAFF.